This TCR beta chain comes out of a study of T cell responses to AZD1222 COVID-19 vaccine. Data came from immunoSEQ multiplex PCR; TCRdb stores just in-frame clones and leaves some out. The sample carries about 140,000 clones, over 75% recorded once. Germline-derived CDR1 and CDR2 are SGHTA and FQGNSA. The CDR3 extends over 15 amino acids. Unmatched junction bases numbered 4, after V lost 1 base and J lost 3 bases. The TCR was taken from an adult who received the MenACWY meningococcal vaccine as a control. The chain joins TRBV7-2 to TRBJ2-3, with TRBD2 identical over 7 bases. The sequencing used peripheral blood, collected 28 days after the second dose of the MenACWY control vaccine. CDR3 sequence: CASSLDAGETDTQYF. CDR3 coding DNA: TGTGCCAGCAGCTTAGACGCGGGAGAGACAGATACGCAGTATTTT.